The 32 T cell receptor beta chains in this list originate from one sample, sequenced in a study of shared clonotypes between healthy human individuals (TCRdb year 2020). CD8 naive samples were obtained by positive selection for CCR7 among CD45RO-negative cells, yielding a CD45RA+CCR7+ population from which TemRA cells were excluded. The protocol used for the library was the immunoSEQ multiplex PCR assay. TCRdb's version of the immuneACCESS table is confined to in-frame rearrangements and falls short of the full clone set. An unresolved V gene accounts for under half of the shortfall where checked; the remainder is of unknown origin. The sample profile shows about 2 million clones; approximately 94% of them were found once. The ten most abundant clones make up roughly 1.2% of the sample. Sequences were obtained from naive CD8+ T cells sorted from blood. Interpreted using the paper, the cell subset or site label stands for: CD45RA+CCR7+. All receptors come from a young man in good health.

DNA of the CDR3: TGCAGCGTTGAAAGGGAGCGGGACAGGGGACCTGGAAACACCATATATTTT. Its protein product is CSVERERDRGPGNTIYF. The chain recombines TRBV29-1 with TRBJ1-3, with 10 bases matching TRBD1. The CDR3 has 17 residues. Germline V gives CDR1 SQVTM, CDR2 ANQGSEA. The trim removed 2 bases at V and 2 bases at J, leaving 9 bases unmatched.

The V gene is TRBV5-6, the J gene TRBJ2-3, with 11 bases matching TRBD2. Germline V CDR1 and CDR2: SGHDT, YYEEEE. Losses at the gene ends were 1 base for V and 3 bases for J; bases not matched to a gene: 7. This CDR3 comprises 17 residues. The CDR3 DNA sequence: TGTGCCAGCAGCTTGATGGTCGCTAGCGGGGGGACAGATACGCAGTATTTT. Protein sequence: CASSLMVASGGTDTQYF.

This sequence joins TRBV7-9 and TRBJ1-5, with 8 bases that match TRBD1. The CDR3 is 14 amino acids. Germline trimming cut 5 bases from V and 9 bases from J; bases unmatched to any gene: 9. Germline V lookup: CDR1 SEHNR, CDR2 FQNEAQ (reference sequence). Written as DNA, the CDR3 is TGTGCCAGCAGCACCGGACAGGGACTGGGGCCCCAGCATTTT. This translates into CASSTGQGLGPQHF.

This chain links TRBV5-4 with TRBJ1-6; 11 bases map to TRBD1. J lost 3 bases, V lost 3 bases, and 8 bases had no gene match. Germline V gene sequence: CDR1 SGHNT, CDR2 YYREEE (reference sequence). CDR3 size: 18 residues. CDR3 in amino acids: CASSSPGQGDVYNSPLHF. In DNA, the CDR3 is TGTGCCAGCAGCTCGCCGGGACAGGGGGATGTCTATAATTCACCCCTCCACTTT.

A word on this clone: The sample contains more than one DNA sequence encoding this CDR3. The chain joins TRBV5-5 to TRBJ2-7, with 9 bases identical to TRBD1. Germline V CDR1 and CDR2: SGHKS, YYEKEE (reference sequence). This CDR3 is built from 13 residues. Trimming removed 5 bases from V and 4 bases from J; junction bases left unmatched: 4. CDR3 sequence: CASRGQGAYEQYF. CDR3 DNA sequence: TGTGCCAGCAGGGGACAGGGTGCGTACGAGCAGTACTTC. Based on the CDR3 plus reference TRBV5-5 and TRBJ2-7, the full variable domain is DAGVTQSPTHLIKTRGQQVTLRCSPISGHKSVSWYQQVLGQGPQFIFQYYEKEERGRGNFPDRFSARQFPNYSSELNVNALLLGDSALYLCASRGQGAYEQYFGPGTRLTVT.

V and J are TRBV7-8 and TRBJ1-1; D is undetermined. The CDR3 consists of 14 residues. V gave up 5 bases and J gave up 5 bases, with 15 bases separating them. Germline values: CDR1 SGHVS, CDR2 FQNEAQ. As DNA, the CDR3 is TGTGCCAGCAGCCTAAAGGACGGGCGGACTGAAGCTTTCTTT. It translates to CASSLKDGRTEAFF.

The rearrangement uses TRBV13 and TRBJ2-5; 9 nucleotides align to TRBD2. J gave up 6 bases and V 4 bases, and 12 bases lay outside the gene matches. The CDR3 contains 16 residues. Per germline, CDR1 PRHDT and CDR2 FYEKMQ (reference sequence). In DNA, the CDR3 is TGTGCCAGCAGCTCCCGGGCGGGAGGGCTTATTAAGACCCAGTACTTC. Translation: CASSSRAGGLIKTQYF. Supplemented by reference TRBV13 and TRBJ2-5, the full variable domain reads AAGVIQSPRHLIKEKRETATLKCYPIPRHDTVYWYQQGPGQDPQFLISFYEKMQSDKGSIPDRFSAQQFSDYHSELNMSSLELGDSALYFCASSSRAGGLIKTQYFGPGTRLLVL.

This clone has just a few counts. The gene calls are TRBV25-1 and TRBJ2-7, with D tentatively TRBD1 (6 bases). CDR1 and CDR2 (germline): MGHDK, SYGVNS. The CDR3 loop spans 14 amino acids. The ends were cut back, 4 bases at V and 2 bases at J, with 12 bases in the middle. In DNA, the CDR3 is TGTGCCAGCAGTGCCGGGACAAGACCCTACGAGCAGTACTTC. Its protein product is CASSAGTRPYEQYF.

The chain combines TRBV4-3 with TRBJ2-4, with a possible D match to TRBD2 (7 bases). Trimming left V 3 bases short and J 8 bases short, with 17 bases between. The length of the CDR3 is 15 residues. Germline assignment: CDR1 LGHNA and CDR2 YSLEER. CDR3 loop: CASSQIEGGDDIQYF. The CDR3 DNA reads TGCGCCAGCAGCCAGATCGAGGGGGGGGATGACATTCAGTACTTC.

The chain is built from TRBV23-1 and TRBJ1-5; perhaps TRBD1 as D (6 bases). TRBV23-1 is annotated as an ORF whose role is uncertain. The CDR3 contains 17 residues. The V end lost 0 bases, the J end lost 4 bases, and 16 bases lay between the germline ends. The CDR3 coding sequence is TGCGCCAGCAGTCAATCCGAGCCCAGGACAGATAATCAGCCCCAGCATTTT. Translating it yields CASSQSEPRTDNQPQHF.

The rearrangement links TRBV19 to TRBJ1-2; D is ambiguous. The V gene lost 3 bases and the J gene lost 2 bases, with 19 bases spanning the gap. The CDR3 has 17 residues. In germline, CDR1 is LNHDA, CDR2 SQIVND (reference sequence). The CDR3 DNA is TGTGCCAGTAGTATCGTGGTCGGGCAGTTAGGAAACTATGGCTACACCTTC. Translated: CASSIVVGQLGNYGYTF.

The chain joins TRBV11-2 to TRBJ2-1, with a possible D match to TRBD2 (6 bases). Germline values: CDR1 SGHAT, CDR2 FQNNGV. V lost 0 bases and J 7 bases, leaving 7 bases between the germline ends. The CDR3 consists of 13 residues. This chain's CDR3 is CASSLDRGNEQFF. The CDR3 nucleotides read TGTGCCAGCAGCTTAGATCGGGGGAATGAGCAGTTCTTC.

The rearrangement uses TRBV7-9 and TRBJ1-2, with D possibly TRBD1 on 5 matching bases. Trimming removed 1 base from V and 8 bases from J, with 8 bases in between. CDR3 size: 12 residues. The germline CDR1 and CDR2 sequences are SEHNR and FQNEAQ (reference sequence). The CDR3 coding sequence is TGTGCCAGCAGCTTAGGGGGCATCGGCTACACCTTC. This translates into CASSLGGIGYTF.

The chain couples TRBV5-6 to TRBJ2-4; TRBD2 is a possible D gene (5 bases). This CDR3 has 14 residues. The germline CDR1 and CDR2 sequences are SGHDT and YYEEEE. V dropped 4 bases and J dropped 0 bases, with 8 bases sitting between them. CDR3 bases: TGTGCCAGCAGCCCCCGGGAAGCCAAAAACATTCAGTACTTC. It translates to CASSPREAKNIQYF.

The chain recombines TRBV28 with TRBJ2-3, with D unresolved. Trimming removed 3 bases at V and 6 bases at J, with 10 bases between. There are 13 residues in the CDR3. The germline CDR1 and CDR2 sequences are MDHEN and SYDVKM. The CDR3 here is CASSFAEGDTQYF. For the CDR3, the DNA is TGTGCCAGCAGTTTTGCAGAAGGGGATACGCAGTATTTT.

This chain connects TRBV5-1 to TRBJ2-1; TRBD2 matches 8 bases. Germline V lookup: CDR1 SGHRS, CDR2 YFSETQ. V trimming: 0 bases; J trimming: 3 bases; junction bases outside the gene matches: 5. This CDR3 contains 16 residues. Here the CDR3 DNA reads TGCGCCAGCAGCTTGGAACTAGCGGAGATCTACAATGAGCAGTTCTTC. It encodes CASSLELAEIYNEQFF.

The CDR3 is CATSRPGATDTQYF. CDR3 nucleotide sequence: TGTGCCACCAGCAGACCTGGGGCGACAGATACGCAGTATTTT. This rearrangement joins TRBV15 to TRBJ2-3; maybe TRBD1 (5 bases). The CDR3 is 14 amino acids. Germline loops: CDR1 LNHNV, CDR2 YYDKDF (reference sequence). Trimming took 2 bases from V and 3 from J, leaving 9 bases between them.

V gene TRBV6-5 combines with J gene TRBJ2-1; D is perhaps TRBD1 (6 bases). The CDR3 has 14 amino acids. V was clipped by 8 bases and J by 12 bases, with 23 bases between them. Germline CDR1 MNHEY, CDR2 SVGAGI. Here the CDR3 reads CASAPSDYDRRQFF. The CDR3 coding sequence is TGTGCCAGCGCCCCCTCCGACTATGACAGGAGGCAGTTCTTC.

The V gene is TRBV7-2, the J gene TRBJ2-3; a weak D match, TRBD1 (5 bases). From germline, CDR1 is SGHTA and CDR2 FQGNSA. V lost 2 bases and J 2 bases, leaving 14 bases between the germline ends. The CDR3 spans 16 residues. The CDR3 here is CASSLPVQAPTDTQYF. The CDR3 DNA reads TGTGCCAGCAGCTTACCGGTACAGGCCCCCACAGATACGCAGTATTTT. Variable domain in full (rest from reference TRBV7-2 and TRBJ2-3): GAGVSQSPSNKVTEKGKDVELRCDPISGHTALYWYRQSLGQGLEFLIYFQGNSAPDKSGLPSDRFSAERTGGSVSTLTIQRTQQEDSAVYLCASSLPVQAPTDTQYFGPGTRLTVL.

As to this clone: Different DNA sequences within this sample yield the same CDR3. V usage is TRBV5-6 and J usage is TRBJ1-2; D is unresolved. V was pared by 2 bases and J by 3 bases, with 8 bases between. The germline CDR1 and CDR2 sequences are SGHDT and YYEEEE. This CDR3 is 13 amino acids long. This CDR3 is CASSFGRDYGYTF. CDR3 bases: TGTGCCAGCAGCTTCGGACGGGACTATGGCTACACCTTC.

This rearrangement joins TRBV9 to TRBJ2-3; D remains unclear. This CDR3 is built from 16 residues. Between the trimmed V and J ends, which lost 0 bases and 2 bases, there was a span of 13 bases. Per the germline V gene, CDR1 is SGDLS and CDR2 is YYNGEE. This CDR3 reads CASSVVEDPSTDTQYF. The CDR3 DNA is TGTGCCAGCAGCGTAGTAGAGGACCCCTCCACAGATACGCAGTATTTT.

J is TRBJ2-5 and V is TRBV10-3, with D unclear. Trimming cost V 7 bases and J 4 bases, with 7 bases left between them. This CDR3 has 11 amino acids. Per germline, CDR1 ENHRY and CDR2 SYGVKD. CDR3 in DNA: TGTGCCATCAAGGCTTTAGAGACCCAGTACTTC. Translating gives CAIKALETQYF.

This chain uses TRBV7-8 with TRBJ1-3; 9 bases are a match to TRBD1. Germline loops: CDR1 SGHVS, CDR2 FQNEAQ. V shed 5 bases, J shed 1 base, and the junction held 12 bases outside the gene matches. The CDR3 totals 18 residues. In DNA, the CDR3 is TGTGCCAGCAGCCTCGGGGACAGGGCCCAAATTTCTGGAAACACCATATATTTT. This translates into CASSLGDRAQISGNTIYF.

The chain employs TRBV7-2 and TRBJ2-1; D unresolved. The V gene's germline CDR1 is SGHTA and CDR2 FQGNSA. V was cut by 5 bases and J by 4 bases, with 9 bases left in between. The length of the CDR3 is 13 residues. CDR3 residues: CASSLTYYNEQFF. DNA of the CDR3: TGTGCCAGCAGCCTCACCTATTACAATGAGCAGTTCTTC. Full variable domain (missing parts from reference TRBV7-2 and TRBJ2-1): GAGVSQSPSNKVTEKGKDVELRCDPISGHTALYWYRQSLGQGLEFLIYFQGNSAPDKSGLPSDRFSAERTGGSVSTLTIQRTQQEDSAVYLCASSLTYYNEQFFGPGTRLTVL.

The CDR3, as DNA: TGTGCCAGCAGGCGCGGGACAGGGGGCGCGAACACTGAAGCTTTCTTT. This codes for CASRRGTGGANTEAFF. V usage is TRBV11-2 and J usage is TRBJ1-1; TRBD1 matches at 12 bases. The germline V gene has CDR1 SGHAT and CDR2 FQNNGV. The CDR3 sequence is 16 residues long. Germline trimming cut 6 bases from V and 1 base from J; bases unmatched to any gene: 6.

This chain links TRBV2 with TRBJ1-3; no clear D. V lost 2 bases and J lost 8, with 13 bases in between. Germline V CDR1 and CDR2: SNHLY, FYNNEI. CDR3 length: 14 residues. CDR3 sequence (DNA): TGTGCCAGCAGTGAATTAGCGGACTGGGACACCATATATTTT. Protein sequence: CASSELADWDTIYF.

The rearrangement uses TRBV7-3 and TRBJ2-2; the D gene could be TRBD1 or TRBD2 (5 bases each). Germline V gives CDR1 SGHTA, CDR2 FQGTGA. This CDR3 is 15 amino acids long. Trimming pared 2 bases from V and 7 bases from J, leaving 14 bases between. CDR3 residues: CASSLSGPRGGELFF. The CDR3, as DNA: TGTGCCAGCAGCTTATCGGGACCAAGGGGCGGGGAGCTGTTTTTT.

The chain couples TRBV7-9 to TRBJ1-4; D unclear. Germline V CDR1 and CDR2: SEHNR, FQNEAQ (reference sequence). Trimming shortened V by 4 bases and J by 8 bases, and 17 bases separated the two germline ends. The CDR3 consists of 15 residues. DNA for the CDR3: TGTGCCAGCAGCTCGGTCCCCCTAGGCAAAGAAAAACTGTTTTTT. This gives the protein CASSSVPLGKEKLFF.

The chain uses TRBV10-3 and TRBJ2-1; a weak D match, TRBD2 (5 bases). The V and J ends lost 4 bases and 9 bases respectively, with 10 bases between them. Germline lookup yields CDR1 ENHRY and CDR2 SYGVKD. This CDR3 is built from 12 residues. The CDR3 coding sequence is TGTGCCATCAGTGTTCTAGCCAGTGAGCAGTTCTTC. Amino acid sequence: CAISVLASEQFF.

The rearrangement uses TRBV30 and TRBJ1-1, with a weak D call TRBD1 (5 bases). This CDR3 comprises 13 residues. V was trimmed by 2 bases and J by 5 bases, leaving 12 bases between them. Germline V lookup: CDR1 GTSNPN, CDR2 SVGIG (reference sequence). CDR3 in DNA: TGTGCCTGGAGTTCCGACAGTGGAACTGAAGCTTTCTTT. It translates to CAWSSDSGTEAFF.

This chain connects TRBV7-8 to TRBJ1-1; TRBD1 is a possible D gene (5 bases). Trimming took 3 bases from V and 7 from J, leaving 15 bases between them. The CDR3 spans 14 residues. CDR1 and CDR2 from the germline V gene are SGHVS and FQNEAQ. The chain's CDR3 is CASSFLGGSGEAFF. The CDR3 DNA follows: TGTGCCAGCAGCTTCCTGGGGGGATCTGGTGAAGCTTTCTTT.

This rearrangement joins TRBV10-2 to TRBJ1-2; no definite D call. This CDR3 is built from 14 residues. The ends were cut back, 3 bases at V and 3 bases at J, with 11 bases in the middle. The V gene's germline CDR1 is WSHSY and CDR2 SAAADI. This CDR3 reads CASSDLVGDYGYTF. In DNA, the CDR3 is TGCGCCAGCAGTGACCTTGTAGGAGACTATGGCTACACCTTC.